This passage covers 6 T cell receptor beta chains from one sample sequenced in a study of CD8 T cells in ankylosing spondylitis. Points from the study as a whole: Seven to nine highly homologous variants formed a TCR beta motif that appeared characteristic of ankylosing spondylitis blood.

TCRdb used MiXCR to reprocess the 5' RACE reads, holding one entry per CDR3 protein. The sample has tens of thousands of distinct CDR3 sequences, about 8.1% seen once. Antigens for these TCRs are unknown. Sequenced sample: blood, either unsorted or a sorted T cell fraction (not recorded which). The receptors shown here come from a male donor with ankylosing spondylitis.

The chain combines TRBV10-3 with TRBJ2-1, with a tentative D call TRBD1 (5 bases). In germline, CDR1 is ENHRY, CDR2 SYGVKD. The CDR3 has 11 amino acids. V was pared by 10 bases and J by 5 bases, with 9 bases between. CDR3 DNA: TGTGCCAGTAGCAGGGACAATGAGCAGTTCTTC. It is translated as CASSRDNEQFF.

Points on this clonotype: A clone one base away is much larger, so this may be a read error. This chain connects TRBV4-2 to TRBJ2-1, with D unresolved. The CDR3 runs to 14 residues. In germline, CDR1 is LGHNA, CDR2 YNFKEQ. CDR3 coding DNA: TGTGCCAGCAGCCAAGAGCGAGTCGGCAATGAGCAGCTCTTC. This gives the protein CASSQERVGNEQLF.

In its sample, this clonotype was seen many times. The chain links TRBV20-1 to TRBJ2-7, with D maybe TRBD1 (6 bases). V was pared by 2 bases and J by 4 bases, with 9 bases between. The CDR3 extends over 12 amino acids. Germline-derived CDR1 and CDR2 are DFQATT and SNEGSKA (reference sequence). This CDR3 reads CSARRQEYEQYF. Written as DNA, the CDR3 is TGCAGTGCTAGAAGACAGGAGTACGAGCAGTACTTC.

Many counts were recorded for this clonotype. The gene calls are TRBV29-1 and TRBJ2-6; 7 bases map to TRBD1. This CDR3 is 18 amino acids long. Germline V CDR1 and CDR2: SQVTM, ANQGSEA. V was pared by 3 bases and J by 0 bases, with 11 bases of the junction left unmatched. CDR3 amino acids: CSVEKSGQYISGANVLTF. The DNA for the CDR3 is TGCAGCGTTGAGAAATCGGGACAGTATATCTCTGGGGCCAACGTCCTGACTTTC.

This clonotype was counted a few times. The chain is built from TRBV27 and TRBJ1-5; 7 bases line up with TRBD1. The J segment lost 4 bases and the V segment lost 5 bases, leaving 8 bases of the junction unmatched. From germline, CDR1 is MNHEY and CDR2 SMNVEV (reference sequence). The CDR3 is 15 residues long. The CDR3 protein is CASSTGTVRNQPQHF. The CDR3 DNA reads TGTGCCAGCAGTACCGGGACAGTGAGAAATCAGCCCCAGCATTTT.

At least ten counts were recorded for this clonotype. The J gene is TRBJ2-5, the V gene TRBV12-3 or TRBV12-4, with D perhaps TRBD1 or TRBD2 (5 bases each). The CDR3 spans 14 residues. The V and J ends lost 3 bases and 7 bases respectively, with 15 bases between them. CDR3 coding DNA: TGTGCCAGCAGTTTCCCCGGGGCCCAGGGGACCCAGTACTTC. It specifies CASSFPGAQGTQYF.